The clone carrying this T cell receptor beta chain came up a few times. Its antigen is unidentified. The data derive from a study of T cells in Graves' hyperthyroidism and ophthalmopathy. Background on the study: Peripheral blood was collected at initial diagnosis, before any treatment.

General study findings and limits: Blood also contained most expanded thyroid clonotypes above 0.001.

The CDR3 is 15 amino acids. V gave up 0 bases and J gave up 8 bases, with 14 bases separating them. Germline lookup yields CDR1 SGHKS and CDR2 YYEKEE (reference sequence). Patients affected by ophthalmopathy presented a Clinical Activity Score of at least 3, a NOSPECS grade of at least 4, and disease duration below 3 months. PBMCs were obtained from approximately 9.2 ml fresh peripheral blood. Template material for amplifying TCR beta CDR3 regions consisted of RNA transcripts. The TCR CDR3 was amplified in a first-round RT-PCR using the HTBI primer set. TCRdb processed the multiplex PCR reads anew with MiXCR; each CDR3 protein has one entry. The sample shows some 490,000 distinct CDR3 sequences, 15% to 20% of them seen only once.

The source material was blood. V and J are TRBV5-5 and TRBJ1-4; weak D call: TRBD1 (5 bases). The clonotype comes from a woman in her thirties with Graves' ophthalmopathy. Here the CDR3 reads CASSLGDGAGEKLFF. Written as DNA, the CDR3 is TGTGCCAGCAGCTTGGGGGACGGCGCTGGGGAAAAACTGTTTTTT.